The 28 T cell receptor beta chains in this list originate from one sample, sequenced in a study of shared clonotypes between healthy human individuals. The table came from immunoSEQ multiplex PCR; TCRdb's copy has only in-frame clones and leaves some out. The sample has more than 400,000 clones; more than 95% are singletons. The specimen was naive CD4+ T cells sorted from blood. Subset indicated: CD45RA+ positively selected. The receptors shown here come from a woman aged 30 to 39 in good health.

The V call is TRBV18, the J call TRBJ2-1; TRBD1 agrees at 7 bases. The V segment lost 6 bases and the J segment 4 bases; nucleotides outside the gene matches: 6. Germline V CDR1 and CDR2: KGHSH, LQKENI. This CDR3 comprises 14 residues. In nucleotides, the CDR3 is TGTGCCAGCTCTCCGGGACAGTCATACAATGAGCAGTTCTTC. Encoded protein: CASSPGQSYNEQFF.

V is TRBV12-5 and J is TRBJ2-1; 10 positions agree with TRBD2. V was pared by 5 bases and J by 6 bases, with 7 bases of the junction left unmatched. Germline CDR1 and CDR2: LGHNT and FRNRAP. The length of the CDR3 is 15 residues. The CDR3 nucleotides read TGTGCTAGTGGTACGCTAGCGGGAGTCGCCAATGAGCAGTTCTTC. Protein product: CASGTLAGVANEQFF.

V and J are TRBV30 and TRBJ2-7; 7 bases match TRBD2. Trimming cost V 2 bases and J 4 bases; bases outside gene matches: 11. CDR3 length: 15 amino acids. Germline loops: CDR1 GTSNPN, CDR2 SVGIG (reference sequence). CDR3 sequence (DNA): TGTGCCTGGAGTAATGGTCTAGCGGCCCGATACGAGCAGTACTTC. It codes for CAWSNGLAARYEQYF.

V gene TRBV14 combines with J gene TRBJ1-2; D unclear. Germline CDR1 SGHDN, CDR2 FVKESK. The CDR3 is 15 amino acids. Trimming removed 2 bases from V and 8 bases from J, with 18 bases in between. CDR3 bases: TGTGCCAGCAGCCAACTCGCCAGCACGCCGATCGGCTACACCTTC. Encoded protein: CASSQLASTPIGYTF.

The V gene is TRBV28, the J gene TRBJ2-2, with D possibly matching TRBD2 (6 bases). V gave up 8 bases and J gave up 3 bases, with 16 bases separating them. The germline V gene encodes CDR1 MDHEN and CDR2 SYDVKM. CDR3 length: 15 residues. CDR3 bases: TGTGCCAGCCGGACGGCCGGGACTGACACCGGGGAGCTGTTTTTT. This encodes CASRTAGTDTGELFF.

In this sample, this clone turned up a few times. This chain joins TRBV9 and TRBJ2-2, with unresolved D. The CDR3 length is 14 residues. Germline V gene data show CDR1 as SGDLS and CDR2 as YYNGEE. Trimming shortened V by 2 bases and J by 6 bases, and 11 bases separated the two germline ends. CDR3 nucleotide sequence: TGTGCCAGCAGCGTGCCGCCAGAGGCCGGGGAGCTGTTTTTT. Translation gives CASSVPPEAGELFF.

The chain combines TRBV9 with TRBJ2-3; 14 bases agree with TRBD2. CDR3 length: 18 residues. The germline gives CDR1 SGDLS, CDR2 YYNGEE. Germline trimming cut 4 bases from V and 4 bases from J; bases unmatched to any gene: 11. Written as DNA, the CDR3 is TGTGCCAGCAGCCGTTCCGGGACTAGCGGGAGAAAGGCAGATACGCAGTATTTT. Translated: CASSRSGTSGRKADTQYF.

The gene calls are TRBV4-1 and TRBJ2-1; TRBD2 matches 8 bases. CDR3 length: 18 amino acids. Per the germline V gene, CDR1 is MGHRA and CDR2 is YSYEKL. The ends lost 3 bases at V and 6 bases at J; junction bases unmatched: 16. The CDR3 DNA is TGCGCCAGCAGCCACCCCCCAGCGGGAGCGAGAGGGGGCAATGAGCAGTTCTTC. Protein: CASSHPPAGARGGNEQFF.

J is TRBJ2-7 and V is TRBV18; 7 bases are shared with TRBD1. From germline, CDR1 is KGHSH and CDR2 LQKENI. Trimming at V came to 6 bases and at J to 2 bases, leaving 10 bases not matched to a gene. CDR3 length: 15 amino acids. Here the CDR3 DNA reads TGTGCCAGCTCGCGCGGACAGGAACTGACCTACGAGCAGTACTTC. This translates into CASSRGQELTYEQYF.

The genes are TRBV5-1 and TRBJ2-1, with TRBD2 matching 9 bases. Germline V lookup: CDR1 SGHRS, CDR2 YFSETQ. V was clipped by 5 bases and J by 1 base; unmatched bases: 4. The CDR3 runs to 15 residues. The CDR3 sequence: CASSTTSGSYNEQFF. As DNA, the CDR3 is TGCGCCAGCAGTACCACTAGCGGGTCCTACAATGAGCAGTTCTTC.

This clone appeared a few times. This chain uses TRBV5-1 with TRBJ2-2, with D hard to call. The length of the CDR3 is 13 residues. Trimming left V 4 bases short and J 3 bases short, with 7 bases between. In germline, CDR1 is SGHRS, CDR2 YFSETQ. The CDR3 nucleotides are TGCGCCAGCAGCCCGTCGGACACCGGGGAGCTGTTTTTT. Protein sequence: CASSPSDTGELFF.

The rearrangement joins TRBV7-6 to TRBJ1-4; TRBD1 matches 8 bases. This CDR3 contains 14 residues. Per germline, CDR1 SGHVS and CDR2 FNYEAQ. V trimming: 2 bases; J trimming: 6 bases; junction bases outside the gene matches: 2. The CDR3 coding sequence is TGTGCCAGCAGCTTACAGGGGGCCGATGAAAAACTGTTTTTT. It yields the protein CASSLQGADEKLFF.

The V gene is TRBV19, the J gene TRBJ1-1, with D unclear. In germline, CDR1 is LNHDA, CDR2 SQIVND (reference sequence). Trimming left V 4 bases short and J 8 bases short, with 14 bases between. There are 13 residues in the CDR3. The CDR3 DNA reads TGTGCCAGTAGTAACCTCGCAAAGGTGGAAGCTTTCTTT. This sequence encodes CASSNLAKVEAFF.

The gene calls are TRBV4-2 and TRBJ2-5; the D gene is possibly TRBD2 (7 bases). The CDR3 sequence is 17 residues long. Per the germline V gene, CDR1 is LGHNA and CDR2 is YNFKEQ. Trimming cost V 4 bases and J 1 base, with 19 bases left between them. CDR3: CASSPPGAGDRQETQYF. The CDR3 region has the DNA TGTGCCAGCAGCCCCCCGGGGGCGGGGGACCGCCAAGAGACCCAGTACTTC.

This chain connects TRBV28 to TRBJ2-7; D might be TRBD1 (6 bases). CDR1 MDHEN and CDR2 SYDVKM come from the germline V gene. Trimming left V 5 bases short and J 3 bases short, with 14 bases between. CDR3 size: 14 residues. In DNA, the CDR3 is TGTGCCAGCAGTCCCCCCGGGACATTCTACGAGCAGTACTTC. Translated: CASSPPGTFYEQYF.

The chain couples TRBV5-4 to TRBJ2-7, with a tentative D call TRBD1 (5 bases). CDR1 SGHNT and CDR2 YYREEE come from the germline V gene (reference sequence). This CDR3 has 14 amino acids. V lost 2 bases and J 5 bases, leaving 14 bases between the germline ends. The CDR3 sequence: CASSLRGNHHEQYF. The CDR3 region has the DNA TGTGCCAGCAGCTTAAGGGGTAATCACCACGAGCAGTACTTC.

The CDR3 nucleotides are TGTGCCAGCGGGAGGGAGCAAGGGGAGCAGTTCTTC. This translates into CASGREQGEQFF. The rearrangement uses TRBV6-5 and TRBJ2-1, with 7 bases fitting TRBD2. Germline V gene lookup returns CDR1 MNHEY and CDR2 SVGAGI. V trimming: 8 bases; J trimming: 10 bases; junction bases outside the gene matches: 8. The CDR3 has 12 residues.

The chain employs TRBV7-9 and TRBJ2-2, with 10 bases matching TRBD2. Trimming at V came to 8 bases and at J to 7 bases, leaving 7 bases not matched to a gene. Germline CDR1 and CDR2: SEHNR and FQNEAQ (reference sequence). There are 14 residues in the CDR3. The CDR3 reads CASSLAGEGGELFF. CDR3 DNA sequence: TGTGCCAGCTCGCTAGCGGGAGAAGGCGGGGAGCTGTTTTTT.

The V gene is TRBV2, the J gene TRBJ2-1; maybe TRBD2 (5 bases). CDR1 SNHLY and CDR2 FYNNEI come from the germline V gene. This CDR3 spans 14 amino acids. Trimming left V 6 bases short and J 9 bases short, with 18 bases between. CDR3 nucleotide sequence: TGTGCCAGCAGCCCTATACTAGATTCGGGTGAGCAGTTCTTC. This translates into CASSPILDSGEQFF.

The chain carries TRBV27 and TRBJ1-2; D might be TRBD1 (5 bases). The germline V and J ends were trimmed by 6 bases and 0 bases, with 8 bases remaining between them. The germline V gene has CDR1 MNHEY and CDR2 SMNVEV (reference sequence). There are 13 residues in the CDR3. The CDR3 DNA reads TGTGCCAGCAGCCGGACAACTAACTATGGCTACACCTTC. It translates to CASSRTTNYGYTF.

The CDR3 here is CASSPRGGNTEAFF. DNA of the CDR3: TGTGCCAGCAGCCCTAGGGGGGGGAACACTGAAGCTTTCTTT. This rearrangement joins TRBV11-2 to TRBJ1-1, with D maybe TRBD1 (6 bases). V lost 5 bases to trimming and J lost 1 base, with 11 bases between them. The CDR3 contains 14 residues. Germline lookup yields CDR1 SGHAT and CDR2 FQNNGV.

The chain links TRBV28 to TRBJ1-5; tentatively, D is TRBD1 (5 bases). Germline CDR1 is MDHEN and CDR2 is SYDVKM. With 6 bases removed from V and 4 bases from J, the gap between germline ends came to 19 bases. This CDR3 is 16 amino acids long. This CDR3 is CASRSTPVGRNQPQHF. Here the CDR3 DNA reads TGTGCCAGCAGGTCGACGCCGGTGGGACGAAATCAGCCCCAGCATTTT.

The chain has TRBV7-2 and TRBJ1-2; D possibly corresponds to TRBD1 (6 bases). This CDR3 is 14 amino acids long. Germline CDR1 reads SGHTA; CDR2 reads FQGNSA. Trimming cost V 1 base and J 8 bases, with 14 bases left between them. CDR3 in amino acids: CASSLVGQSGGYTF. For the CDR3, the DNA is TGTGCCAGCAGCTTAGTGGGACAATCAGGCGGCTACACCTTC.

This clone was observed once. The chain carries TRBV30 and TRBJ2-5, with a tentative D call TRBD2 (5 bases). Germline V gene sequence: CDR1 GTSNPN, CDR2 SVGIG (reference sequence). This CDR3 is built from 15 residues. The V end was cut by 3 bases, the J end by 5 bases, with 19 bases between. CDR3 sequence: CAWSAARGFVETQYF. CDR3 in DNA: TGTGCCTGGAGCGCCGCACGGGGATTTGTGGAGACCCAGTACTTC.

The chain employs TRBV2 and TRBJ2-7; 12 bases fit TRBD2. V lost 6 bases, J lost 0 bases, and 9 bases stayed unmatched. CDR3 size: 17 residues. Germline assignment: CDR1 SNHLY and CDR2 FYNNEI. The DNA of the CDR3 is TGTGCCAGCAGCATTACTAGCGGGAGGCCCTCCTCCTACGAGCAGTACTTC. This gives the protein CASSITSGRPSSYEQYF.

The chain joins TRBV4-1 to TRBJ2-3; 7 nucleotides line up with TRBD2. Per germline, CDR1 MGHRA and CDR2 YSYEKL. V lost 1 base to trimming and J lost 5 bases; unmatched junction nucleotides: 6. The CDR3 sequence is 15 residues long. The CDR3 bases are TGCGCCAGCAGCCAAGCGGGAGGTGTCAAAGATACGCAGTATTTT. Protein product: CASSQAGGVKDTQYF.

The chain combines TRBV6-9 with TRBJ1-5; TRBD1 is a possible D gene (5 bases). Trimming left V 8 bases short and J 6 bases short, with 26 bases between. Per germline, CDR1 MNHGY and CDR2 SVAAGI. The CDR3 extends over 17 amino acids. CDR3 loop: CASRSGVGAIYVQPQHF. The CDR3 region has the DNA TGTGCCAGCCGTTCGGGAGTAGGGGCTATTTACGTTCAGCCCCAGCATTTT.

This clone was recorded once. V is TRBV30 and J is TRBJ2-5; 14 bases agree with TRBD2. J gave up 5 bases and V 5 bases, and 10 bases lay outside the gene matches. Germline values: CDR1 GTSNPN, CDR2 SVGIG (reference sequence). The CDR3 has 16 amino acids. The CDR3 region has the DNA TGTGCCTGGGGACTAGCGGGAGGCCTTGCCCGGGAGACCCAGTACTTC. It translates to CAWGLAGGLARETQYF.